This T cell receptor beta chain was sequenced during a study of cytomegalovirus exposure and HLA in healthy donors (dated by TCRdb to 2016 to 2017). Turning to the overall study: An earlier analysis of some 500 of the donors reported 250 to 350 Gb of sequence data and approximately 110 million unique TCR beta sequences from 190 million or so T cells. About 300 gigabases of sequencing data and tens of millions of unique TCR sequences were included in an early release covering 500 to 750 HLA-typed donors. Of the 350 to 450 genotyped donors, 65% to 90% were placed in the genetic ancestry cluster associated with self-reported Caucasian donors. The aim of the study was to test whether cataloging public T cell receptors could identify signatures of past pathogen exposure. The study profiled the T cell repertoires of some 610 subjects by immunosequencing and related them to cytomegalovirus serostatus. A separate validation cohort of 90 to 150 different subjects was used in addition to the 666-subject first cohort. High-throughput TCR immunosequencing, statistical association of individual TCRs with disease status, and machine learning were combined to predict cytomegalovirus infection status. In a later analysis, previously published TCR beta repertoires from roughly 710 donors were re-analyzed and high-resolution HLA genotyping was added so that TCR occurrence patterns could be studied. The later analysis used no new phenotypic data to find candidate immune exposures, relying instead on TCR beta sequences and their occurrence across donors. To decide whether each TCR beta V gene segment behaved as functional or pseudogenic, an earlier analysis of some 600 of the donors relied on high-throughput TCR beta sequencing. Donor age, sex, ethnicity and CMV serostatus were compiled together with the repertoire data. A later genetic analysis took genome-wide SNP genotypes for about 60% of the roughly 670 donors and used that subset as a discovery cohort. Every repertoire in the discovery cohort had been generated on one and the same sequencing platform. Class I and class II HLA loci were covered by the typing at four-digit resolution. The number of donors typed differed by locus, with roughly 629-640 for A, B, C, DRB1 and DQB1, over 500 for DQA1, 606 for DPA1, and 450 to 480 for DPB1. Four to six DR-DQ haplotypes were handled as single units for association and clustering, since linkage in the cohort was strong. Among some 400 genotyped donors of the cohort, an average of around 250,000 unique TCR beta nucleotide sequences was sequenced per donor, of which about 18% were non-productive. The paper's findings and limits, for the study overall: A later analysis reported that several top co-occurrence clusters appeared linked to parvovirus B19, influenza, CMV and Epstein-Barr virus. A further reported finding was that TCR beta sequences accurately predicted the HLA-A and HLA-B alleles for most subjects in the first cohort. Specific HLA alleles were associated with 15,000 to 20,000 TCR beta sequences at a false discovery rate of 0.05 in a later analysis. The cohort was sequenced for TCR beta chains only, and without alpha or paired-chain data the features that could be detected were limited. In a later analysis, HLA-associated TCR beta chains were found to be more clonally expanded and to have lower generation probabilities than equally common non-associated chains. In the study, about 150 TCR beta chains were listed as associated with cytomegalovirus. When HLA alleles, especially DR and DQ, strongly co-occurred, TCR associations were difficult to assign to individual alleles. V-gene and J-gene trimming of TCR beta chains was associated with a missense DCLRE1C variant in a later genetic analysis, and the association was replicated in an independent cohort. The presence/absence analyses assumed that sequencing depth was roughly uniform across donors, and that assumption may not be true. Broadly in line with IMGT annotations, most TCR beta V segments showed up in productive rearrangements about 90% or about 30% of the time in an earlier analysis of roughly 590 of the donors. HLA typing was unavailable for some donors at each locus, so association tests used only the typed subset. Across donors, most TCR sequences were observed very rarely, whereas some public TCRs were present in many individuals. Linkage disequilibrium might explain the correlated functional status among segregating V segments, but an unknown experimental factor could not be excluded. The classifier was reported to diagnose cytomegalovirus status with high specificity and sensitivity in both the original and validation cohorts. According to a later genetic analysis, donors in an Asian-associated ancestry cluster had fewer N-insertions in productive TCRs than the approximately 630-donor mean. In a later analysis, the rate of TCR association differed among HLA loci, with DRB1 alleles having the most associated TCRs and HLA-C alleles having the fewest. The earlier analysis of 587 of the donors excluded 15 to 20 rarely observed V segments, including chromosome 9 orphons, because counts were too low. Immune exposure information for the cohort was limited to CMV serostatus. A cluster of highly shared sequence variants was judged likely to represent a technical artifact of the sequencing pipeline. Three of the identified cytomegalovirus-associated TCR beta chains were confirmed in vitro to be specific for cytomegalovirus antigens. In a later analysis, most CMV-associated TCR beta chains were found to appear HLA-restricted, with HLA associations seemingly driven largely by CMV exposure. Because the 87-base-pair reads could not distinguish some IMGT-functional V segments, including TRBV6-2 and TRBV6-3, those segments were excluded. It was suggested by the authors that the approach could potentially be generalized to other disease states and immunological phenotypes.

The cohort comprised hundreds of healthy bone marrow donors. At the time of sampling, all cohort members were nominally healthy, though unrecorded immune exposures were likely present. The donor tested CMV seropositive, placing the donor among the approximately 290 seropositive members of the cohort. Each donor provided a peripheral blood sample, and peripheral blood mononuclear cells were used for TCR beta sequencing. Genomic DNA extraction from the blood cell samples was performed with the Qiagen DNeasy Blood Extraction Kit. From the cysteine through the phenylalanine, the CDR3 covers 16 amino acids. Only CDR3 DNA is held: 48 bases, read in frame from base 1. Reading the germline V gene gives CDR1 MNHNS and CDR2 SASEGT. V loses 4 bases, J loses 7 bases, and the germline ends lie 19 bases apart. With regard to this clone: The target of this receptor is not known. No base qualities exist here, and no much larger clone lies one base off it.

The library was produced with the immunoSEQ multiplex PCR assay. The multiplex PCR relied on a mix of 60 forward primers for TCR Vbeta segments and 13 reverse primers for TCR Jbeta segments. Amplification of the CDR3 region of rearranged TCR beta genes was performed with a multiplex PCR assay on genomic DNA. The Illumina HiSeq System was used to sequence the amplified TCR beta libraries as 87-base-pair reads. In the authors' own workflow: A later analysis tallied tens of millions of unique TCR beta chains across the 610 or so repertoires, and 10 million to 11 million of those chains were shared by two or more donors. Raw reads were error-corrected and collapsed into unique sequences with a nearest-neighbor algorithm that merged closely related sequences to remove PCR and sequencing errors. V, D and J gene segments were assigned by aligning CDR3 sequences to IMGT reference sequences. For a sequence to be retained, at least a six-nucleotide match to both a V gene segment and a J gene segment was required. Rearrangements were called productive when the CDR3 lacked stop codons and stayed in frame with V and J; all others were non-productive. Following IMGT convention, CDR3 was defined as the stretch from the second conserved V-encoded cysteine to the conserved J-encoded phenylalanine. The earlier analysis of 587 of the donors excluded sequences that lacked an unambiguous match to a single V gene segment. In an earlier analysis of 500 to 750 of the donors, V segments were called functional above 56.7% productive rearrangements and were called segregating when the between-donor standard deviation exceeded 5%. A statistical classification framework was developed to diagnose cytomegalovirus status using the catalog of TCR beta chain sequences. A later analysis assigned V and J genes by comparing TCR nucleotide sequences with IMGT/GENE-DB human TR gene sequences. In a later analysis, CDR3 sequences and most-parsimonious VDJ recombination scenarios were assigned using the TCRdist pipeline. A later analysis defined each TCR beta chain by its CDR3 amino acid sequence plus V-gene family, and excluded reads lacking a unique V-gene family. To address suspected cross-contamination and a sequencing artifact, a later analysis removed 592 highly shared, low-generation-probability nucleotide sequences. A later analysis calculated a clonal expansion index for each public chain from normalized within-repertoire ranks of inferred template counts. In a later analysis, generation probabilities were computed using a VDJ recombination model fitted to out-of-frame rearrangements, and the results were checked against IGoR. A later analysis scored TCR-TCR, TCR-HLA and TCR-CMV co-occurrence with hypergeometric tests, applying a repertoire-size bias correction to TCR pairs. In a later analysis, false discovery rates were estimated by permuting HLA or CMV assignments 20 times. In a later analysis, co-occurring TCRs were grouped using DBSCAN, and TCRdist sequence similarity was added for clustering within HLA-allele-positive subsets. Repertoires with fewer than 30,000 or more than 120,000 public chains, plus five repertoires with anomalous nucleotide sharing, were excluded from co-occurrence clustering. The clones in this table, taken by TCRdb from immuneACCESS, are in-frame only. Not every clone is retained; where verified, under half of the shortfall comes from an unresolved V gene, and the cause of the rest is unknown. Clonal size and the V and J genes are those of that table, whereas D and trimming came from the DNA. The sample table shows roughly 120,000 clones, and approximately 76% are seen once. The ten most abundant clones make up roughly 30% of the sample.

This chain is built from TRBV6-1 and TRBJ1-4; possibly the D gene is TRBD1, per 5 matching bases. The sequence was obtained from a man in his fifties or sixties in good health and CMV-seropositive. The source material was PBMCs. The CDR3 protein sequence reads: CASSGLYGGMGEKLFF. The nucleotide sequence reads TGTGCCAGCAGTGGCCTGTACGGGGGGATGGGTGAAAAACTGTTTTTT.